These 9 T cell receptor beta chains came from one sample sequenced in a study of blood T cell repertoires in COVID-19. The protocol was immunoSEQ multiplex PCR, while the TCRdb copy is restricted to in-frame clones and leaves out a portion. There are roughly 240,000 clones in the sample; about 87% occur only once, and 2.5% to 3% lies in the top ten. Material for sequencing was PBMCs or T cells enriched from blood (not recorded which). These TCRs come from a woman aged 30 to 39 with acute COVID-19.

This clone was seen once. The genes are TRBV20-1 and TRBJ2-1; 11 bases are shared with TRBD2. Germline CDR1 DFQATT, CDR2 SNEGSKA (reference sequence). V was clipped by 3 bases and J by 2 bases; unmatched bases: 3. CDR3 size: 15 residues. The CDR3 bases are TGCAGTGCTAGTACTAGCGGGGGCCCCTACAATGAGCAGTTCTTC. Its protein product is CSASTSGGPYNEQFF.

In its sample, this clone was seen once. The V and J genes are TRBV18 and TRBJ1-5; D not certain. The germline CDR1 and CDR2 sequences are KGHSH and LQKENI. The length of the CDR3 is 15 residues. Trimming pared 6 bases from V and 1 base from J, leaving 13 bases between. Written as DNA, the CDR3 is TGTGCCAGCTCCCCCGGGAGAGGGAGCAATCAGCCCCAGCATTTT. It translates to CASSPGRGSNQPQHF.

The count of this clone is one. The gene calls are TRBV2 and TRBJ2-1; TRBD2 agrees at 7 bases. This CDR3 comprises 12 residues. Germline-derived CDR1 and CDR2 are SNHLY and FYNNEI. Trimming took 7 bases from V and 9 from J; bases not matched to a gene: 6. CDR3 nucleotides: TGTGCCAGCACTCGGGGGGAAGGTGAGCAGTTCTTC. Protein product: CASTRGEGEQFF.

The chain has TRBV29-1 and TRBJ1-1; no definite D call. The ends were cut back, 2 bases at V and 8 bases at J, with 9 bases in the middle. The CDR3 runs 11 residues. Per the germline V gene, CDR1 is SQVTM and CDR2 is ANQGSEA. CDR3 protein: CSVEPGREAFF. As DNA, the CDR3 is TGCAGCGTTGAACCCGGGAGAGAAGCTTTCTTT.

This clone is a singleton in its sample. The V and J genes are TRBV7-2 and TRBJ2-3, with 12 bases matching TRBD2. CDR1 and CDR2 (germline): SGHTA, FQGNSA. CDR3 size: 16 residues. V dropped 2 bases and J dropped 6; count of bases not matched to a gene: 6. The CDR3 DNA is TGTGCCAGCAGCTTAAACCTAGCGGGGGGGCCCGATACGCAGTATTTT. Its protein product is CASSLNLAGGPDTQYF.

V usage is TRBV6-5 and J usage is TRBJ2-7; D perhaps matches TRBD2 (7 bases). Trimming stripped 2 bases from V and 4 bases from J, with 18 bases between. This CDR3 is 16 amino acids long. Germline lookup yields CDR1 MNHEY and CDR2 SVGAGI. Here the CDR3 DNA reads TGTGCCAGCAGTTACAGCGGGGCAGGGGAGGGGTACGAGCAGTACTTC. This gives the protein CASSYSGAGEGYEQYF.

The rearrangement uses TRBV29-1 and TRBJ2-1, with TRBD2 matching over 10 bases. V was pared by 2 bases and J by 6 bases, with 4 bases of the junction left unmatched. CDR1 is SQVTM, CDR2 ANQGSEA, per germline. This CDR3 contains 14 residues. As DNA, the CDR3 is TGCAGCGTTGAAAGGACTAGCGGCACCAATGAGCAGTTCTTC. Translated: CSVERTSGTNEQFF.

This clone came up a few times. The CDR3 region has the DNA TGTGCCAGCAGCAGAGGACAGGGGGATGGCTACACCTTC. Translation gives CASSRGQGDGYTF. The rearrangement links TRBV7-9 to TRBJ1-2, with TRBD1 matching 10 bases. V lost 5 bases and J lost 6; bases outside the gene matches: 3. Germline V gene lookup returns CDR1 SEHNR and CDR2 FQNEAQ (reference sequence). The CDR3 contains 13 residues.

The V gene is TRBV3-1 (or the pseudogene TRBV3-2), the J gene TRBJ2-7; 11 nucleotides agree with TRBD1. The trim removed 5 bases at V and 2 bases at J, leaving 5 bases unmatched. The germline gives CDR1 LGHDT, CDR2 YNNKEL (reference sequence). CDR3 length equals 15 residues. The CDR3 spells CASSFRDRGTYEQYF. The CDR3 bases are TGTGCCAGCAGCTTCCGGGACAGGGGGACCTACGAGCAGTACTTC.